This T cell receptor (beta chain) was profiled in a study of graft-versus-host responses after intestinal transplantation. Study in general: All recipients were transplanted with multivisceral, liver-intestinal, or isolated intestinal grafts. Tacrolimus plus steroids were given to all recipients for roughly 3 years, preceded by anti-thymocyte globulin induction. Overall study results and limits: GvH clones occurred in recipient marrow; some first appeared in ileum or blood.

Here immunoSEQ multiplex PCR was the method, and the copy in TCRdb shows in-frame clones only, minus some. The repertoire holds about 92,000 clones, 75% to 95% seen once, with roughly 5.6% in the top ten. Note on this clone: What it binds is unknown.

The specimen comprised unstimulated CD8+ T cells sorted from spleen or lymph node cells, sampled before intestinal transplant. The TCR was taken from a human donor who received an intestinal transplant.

CDR3 in amino acids: CASSGDGSSYNEQFF. Written as DNA, the CDR3 is TGTGCCAGCAGTGGTGACGGAAGCTCCTACAATGAGCAGTTCTTC. The genes are TRBV27 and TRBJ2-1; no reliable D call. Germline V CDR1 and CDR2: MNHEY, SMNVEV (reference sequence). This CDR3 comprises 15 residues. V gave up 5 bases and J gave up 0 bases, with 11 bases separating them.